A selection of T cell receptor beta chains follows, all from one sample in a study of T-cell memory formation after mild COVID-19. TCRdb called the 5' RACE reads again in MiXCR, with one record for every CDR3 protein. The sample includes 200,000 to 300,000 distinct CDR3 sequences, over 15% of them seen just once. The sample comprised PBMCs or a T cell subset sorted from them (not recorded which). Receptor source: a man aged 18 to 30 who had mild COVID-19 (a few samples of this study predate the infection). Cell type and time point are not known. The CDR3 runs from the conserved cysteine through the conserved F or W. A D gene is named only where the DNA matches it firmly. Size is stated for part of the rows, as once, few or many counts, or as a class when the clone is expanded.

j_gene,d_gene,v_gene,abundance,CDR3nt,CDR3aa
TRBJ1-2,.,TRBV20-1,few,TGCAGTGCCGCCCGGGACGGAAACTATGGCTACACCTTC,CSAARDGNYGYTF
TRBJ2-2,TRBD1,TRBV6-5,.,TGTGCCAGCAGCCGAGACAGGGCATTTTACGGGGAGCTGTTTTTT,CASSRDRAFYGELFF
TRBJ1-2,.,TRBV18,.,TGTGCCAGCTCACCGGACATTATCTATGGCTACACCTTC,CASSPDIIYGYTF
TRBJ2-7,TRBD1,TRBV5-6,.,TGTGCCAGCAGGGGGACAGGGTATTACGAGCAGTACTTC,CASRGTGYYEQYF
TRBJ1-1,TRBD1,TRBV7-9,.,TGTGCCAGCAGCTCCATGGACAGGGGGTTCGCTGAAGCTTTCTTT,CASSSMDRGFAEAFF
TRBJ2-7,TRBD2,TRBV5-5,.,TGTGCCAGCAGCCACGGGACTAGCGTTTCTCACCACGAGCAGTACTTC,CASSHGTSVSHHEQYF
TRBJ2-1,.,TRBV6-1,.,TGTGCCAGCAGCCCCTTAAACCCCCGGCAGTTCTTC,CASSPLNPRQFF
TRBJ2-7,.,TRBV10-3,.,TGTGCCACCACGAAAGAACCCTTCTACGAGCAGTACTTC,CATTKEPFYEQYF
TRBJ2-1,.,TRBV11-3,.,TGTGCCAGCAGCTTTGGAGACTCTACTTACAATGAGCAGTTCTTC,CASSFGDSTYNEQFF
TRBJ2-2,TRBD1,TRBV5-1,few,TGCGCCAGCAGCCCACTTTGGTATTGGACAGGCCATTTCGACGACACCGGGGAGCTGTTTTTT,CASSPLWYWTGHFDDTGELFF
TRBJ2-1,TRBD1,TRBV7-2,few,TGTGCCAGCAGCCTTTTTCCGGGACAGGGGAACAATGAGCAGTTCTTC,CASSLFPGQGNNEQFF
TRBJ2-1,.,TRBV20-1,few,TGCAGTGCTAACCACCCTCAGTCCTACAATGAGCAGTTCTTC,CSANHPQSYNEQFF
TRBJ1-2,.,TRBV5-6,.,TGTGCCAGCAGCTTGGGGTCAACCTATGGCTACACCTTC,CASSLGSTYGYTF
TRBJ2-5,.,TRBV12-3/TRBV12-4,few,TGTGCCAGCAGTTTAGCGCACACGAGTTACCAAGAGACCCAGTACTTC,CASSLAHTSYQETQYF
TRBJ2-1,TRBD2,TRBV4-2,few,TGTGCCAGCAGCCATAAAGGTGGGCTAGCGGGGGACGGGCCTGATGAGCAGTTCTTC,CASSHKGGLAGDGPDEQFF
TRBJ1-5,.,TRBV20-1,few,TGCAGTGCTAGGATCGGGGGGCGACATCAGCCCCAGCATTTT,CSARIGGRHQPQHF
TRBJ2-2,.,TRBV7-2,.,TGTGCCTCTCATCCCCACCGACGGGTATTCCTCGGGGAGCTGTTTTTT,CASHPHRRVFLGELFF
TRBJ2-7,.,TRBV20-1,.,TGCAGTGCTAGAGCTAACCCCTACGAGCAGTACTTC,CSARANPYEQYF
TRBJ2-1,.,TRBV20-1,few,TGCAGTGCCCGAGCCTTCTGGAATGAGCAGTTCTTC,CSARAFWNEQFF
TRBJ1-2,.,TRBV3-1,.,TGTGCCAGCAGCCAAGGCCAAGGGTTTCAGACTAACTATGGCTACACCTTC,CASSQGQGFQTNYGYTF
TRBJ1-3,.,TRBV21-1,.,TGTGCCAGCAGCAAAGATGTCCTCTCTGGAAACACCATATATTTT,CASSKDVLSGNTIYF
TRBJ2-3,.,TRBV5-1,.,TGCGCCAGCAGATCGGCAGATACGCAGTATTTT,CASRSADTQYF
TRBJ2-2,.,TRBV7-2,few,TGTGCCAGCAGCCTACGTGGGGGGGCCACGAACACCGGGGAGCTGTTTTTT,CASSLRGGATNTGELFF
TRBJ1-1,.,TRBV6-5,few,TGTGCCAGCAGTTACTCGCCTTGGAAGAACACTGAAGCTTTCTTT,CASSYSPWKNTEAFF
TRBJ1-6,TRBD1,TRBV6-6,many,TGTGCCAGCAGGATGACAGGGCCCTATAATTCACCCCTCCACTTT,CASRMTGPYNSPLHF
TRBJ2-6,.,TRBV7-9,few,TGTGCCAGCAGCACGCCCAACCGGGACGGACGCTCTGGGGCCAACGTCCTGACTTTC,CASSTPNRDGRSGANVLTF
TRBJ2-2,.,TRBV9,few,TGTGCCAGCAGCCGAAGGTCCGCCGGGGAGCTGTTTTTT,CASSRRSAGELFF
TRBJ2-7,.,TRBV6-1,few,TGTGCCAGCAGTGAGATTGCCCAGGGGTCCTACGAGCAGTACTTC,CASSEIAQGSYEQYF
TRBJ1-2,.,TRBV28,.,TGTGCCAGCAGCGACGCGGGGGCGCGTGACTATGGCTACACCTTC,CASSDAGARDYGYTF
TRBJ1-4,.,TRBV27,once,TGTGCCAGCCGGCGGGGGGTAACTAATGAAAAACTGTTTTTT,CASRRGVTNEKLFF
TRBJ2-3,.,TRBV12-3/TRBV12-4,few,TGTGCCAGCAGTTTAGGGCGACTAGGTTCAGATACGCAGTATTTT,CASSLGRLGSDTQYF
TRBJ2-1,.,TRBV5-1,.,TGCGCCAGCAGCTTGGCCCGGGGGAAGGCTTACAATGAGCAGTTCTTC,CASSLARGKAYNEQFF
TRBJ1-1,.,TRBV10-3,.,TGTGCCGCCATGGGGGGGGAGAACACTGAAGCTTTCTTT,CAAMGGENTEAFF
TRBJ2-3,.,TRBV20-1,few,TGCAGTGCTAGCGGTCCTAGCACAGATACGCAGTATTTT,CSASGPSTDTQYF
TRBJ2-3,.,TRBV9,few,TGTGCCAGCAGCGTAGGCAGTAGCACAGATACGCAGTATTTT,CASSVGSSTDTQYF
TRBJ1-1,.,TRBV2,.,TGTGCCAGCATTCTCCTCACTGAAGCTTTCTTT,CASILLTEAFF
TRBJ2-2,.,TRBV7-2,.,TGTGCCAGCAGCTTAGCGCGAGCGGCTGCTCGGACCGGGGAGCTGTTTTTT,CASSLARAAARTGELFF
TRBJ2-3,.,TRBV4-1,few,TGCGCCAGCAGCCAGGGCCGGGTCGGGCCCCCATACACAGATACGCAGTATTTT,CASSQGRVGPPYTDTQYF
TRBJ2-3,.,TRBV7-2,few,TGTGCCAGCAGCTTATTCGGGGCCGCAGATACGCAGTATTTT,CASSLFGAADTQYF
TRBJ1-4,.,TRBV7-9,.,TGTGCCAGCAGCTTAGACGGGCTCGAAAAACTGTTTTTT,CASSLDGLEKLFF
TRBJ2-7,.,TRBV6-5,.,TGTGCCAGCAGTTACGGTAGGACCTACGAGCAGTACTTC,CASSYGRTYEQYF
TRBJ2-2,.,TRBV7-6,.,TGTGCCAGCAGCCCTATGGGGGGGCTGAACACCGGGGAGCTGTTTTTT,CASSPMGGLNTGELFF
TRBJ1-4,.,TRBV27,few,TGTGCCAGCAGTTATCTCCCTGTAGGGGTAGGAGGAAAACTGTTTTTT,CASSYLPVGVGGKLFF
TRBJ1-1,TRBD1,TRBV12-3/TRBV12-4,.,TGTGCCAGCAGCTCTGGGGGGACAGCGAACACTGAAGCTTTCTTT,CASSSGGTANTEAFF
TRBJ2-1,TRBD1,TRBV6-2/TRBV6-3,few,TGTGCCAGCAGTTACGACAGGGAAGTCGTTGAGCAGTTCTTC,CASSYDREVVEQFF
TRBJ2-3,.,TRBV2,.,TGTGCCAGAAGGGGCCCGGGGACAGATACGCAGTATTTT,CARRGPGTDTQYF
TRBJ2-1,TRBD1,TRBV29-1,.,TGCAGCGTTGAAAGCCAGGGGGTCTACAATGAGCAGTTCTTC,CSVESQGVYNEQFF
TRBJ2-7,.,TRBV6-2/TRBV6-3,.,TGTGCCAGCAGTTCCGGATTGGGGGAGCAGTACTTC,CASSSGLGEQYF
TRBJ2-3,.,TRBV12-3/TRBV12-4,.,TGTGCCAGCAGTTTACGGATGGGGTATACGCAGTATTTT,CASSLRMGYTQYF
TRBJ1-5,TRBD1,TRBV7-9,few,TGTGCCAGCAGTTCTGCGGGGACAGATAATCAGCCCCAGCATTTT,CASSSAGTDNQPQHF
TRBJ2-2,.,TRBV7-9,few,TGTGCCAGCAGCTTACGGGGGGCCTCCGGGGAGCTGTTTTTT,CASSLRGASGELFF
TRBJ1-5,.,TRBV4-3,.,TGCGCCAGCAGCCTAGAAAGGGATCAGCCCCAGCATTTT,CASSLERDQPQHF
TRBJ1-4,.,TRBV3-1,.,TGTGCCAGCAGCCAAACTCTGGGTGAAAAACTGTTTTTT,CASSQTLGEKLFF
TRBJ2-2,.,TRBV9,.,TGTGCCAGCAGGGCCCAGGCGACGAACACCGGGGAGCTGTTTTTT,CASRAQATNTGELFF
TRBJ2-5,TRBD1,TRBV10-3,.,TGTGCCATCAGTTTGGGACAGAAGGAGACCCAGTACTTC,CAISLGQKETQYF
TRBJ1-6,TRBD1,TRBV20-1,.,TGCAGTGCTAGAGATGTTCAGGGGGATAATTCACCCCTCCACTTT,CSARDVQGDNSPLHF
TRBJ1-1,.,TRBV27,few,TGTGCCAGCAGTCCCTGGACTGGGGGCACTGAAGCTTTCTTT,CASSPWTGGTEAFF
TRBJ2-3,TRBD2,TRBV7-7,many,TGTGCTAGCAGCTTGGGGGGGACTATCACAGATACGCAGTATTTT,CASSLGGTITDTQYF